A selection of T cell receptor beta chains follows, all from one sample in a study of cytomegalovirus exposure and HLA in healthy donors. Only in-frame clones appear in the TCRdb table, and some are missing; sequencing was by immunoSEQ multiplex PCR. The data show over 100,000 clones, 55% to 70% seen once. The sample comprised PBMCs. Receptors originate from a woman in her 30s in good health and CMV-seronegative. Both conserved end residues are part of each CDR3. A D gene is named only where the DNA matches it firmly. Expanded clones get a size class; other rows say once, few or many, or leave the size out.

TRBJ2-5,.,TRBV28,.,TGTGCCAGCACCCGGCAGACGGGGACCCAGTACTTC,CASTRQTGTQYF
TRBJ2-5,.,TRBV7-6,TRBD2,TGTGCCAGCAGCCCCGGACTAGTAGAGACCCAGTACTTC,CASSPGLVETQYF
TRBJ2-1,.,TRBV4-3,.,TGCGCCAGCAGCCAAGAGGGGGGGGGCAAGTACTCCTACAATGAGCAGTTCTTC,CASSQEGGGKYSYNEQFF
TRBJ1-6,few,TRBV7-9,TRBD1,TGTGCCAGCAGCCCAGGGACAGACTATAATTCACCCCTCCACTTT,CASSPGTDYNSPLHF
TRBJ1-1,.,TRBV6-5,.,TGTGCCAGCAGCCTTGGACAGAACACTGAAGCTTTCTTT,CASSLGQNTEAFF
TRBJ2-7,.,TRBV28,TRBD2,TGTGCCAGCGGGGGGACTAGCGGGTCCAACGAGCAGTACTTC,CASGGTSGSNEQYF
TRBJ2-1,.,TRBV5-1,.,TGCGCCAGCAGCTTGAGGGGGGGCTTCAATGAGCAGTTCTTC,CASSLRGGFNEQFF
TRBJ2-1,few,TRBV28,TRBD2,TGTGCCAGCAGCATAGCGGGAGCACGGAATGAGCAGTTCTTC,CASSIAGARNEQFF
TRBJ2-2,.,TRBV6-1,TRBD2,TGTGCCAGCACGGGACTAGCGGACACCGGGGAGCTGTTTTTT,CASTGLADTGELFF
TRBJ2-7,.,TRBV14,.,TGTGCCAGCAGCCAAGGGTACGGACTCCTCTACGAGCAGTACTTC,CASSQGYGLLYEQYF
TRBJ2-7,.,TRBV11-2,TRBD1,TGTGCCAGCAGCTTAGGGACAGGGGGCTCCTACGAGCAGTACTTC,CASSLGTGGSYEQYF
TRBJ1-5,.,TRBV28,.,TGTGCCAGCAGTACGAGACAGGGCAATCAGCCCCAGCATTTT,CASSTRQGNQPQHF
TRBJ2-1,.,TRBV7-2,.,TGTGCCAGCAGCTTAGAGGCGGCTAGCTACAATGAGCAGTTCTTC,CASSLEAASYNEQFF
TRBJ2-7,.,TRBV2,.,TGTGCCAGCAGTGAGACGTCCAGGGGCTCCTACGAGCAGTACTTC,CASSETSRGSYEQYF
TRBJ1-5,few,TRBV5-5,TRBD1,TGTGCCAGCAGTCACACAGGGGGAGATCAGCCCCAGCATTTT,CASSHTGGDQPQHF
TRBJ2-5,once,TRBV4-2,.,TGTGCCAGCAGCCAAGGGCGCGAGGGAGGTGCAGAGACCCAGTACTTC,CASSQGREGGAETQYF
TRBJ2-1,.,TRBV5-4,TRBD2,TGTGCCAGCAGCTGGCAGGGACTAGCGGGAGAGGATGAGCAGTTCTTC,CASSWQGLAGEDEQFF
TRBJ2-3,.,TRBV7-3,TRBD1,TGTGCCAGCAGCTTAACGAGGGACAGGGGAACAGATACGCAGTATTTT,CASSLTRDRGTDTQYF
TRBJ2-1,.,TRBV30,TRBD2,TGTGCCTGGAGTGTACTTTTCGGGAGGGGCGGGAGGATCAATGAGCAGTTCTTC,CAWSVLFGRGGRINEQFF
TRBJ2-7,.,TRBV10-3,TRBD2,TGTGCCATCAGTGACTCTAGCGGCTCCTACGAGCAGTACTTC,CAISDSSGSYEQYF
TRBJ2-4,.,TRBV28,.,TGTGCCAGCAGTTTAGACAGGCGGCCCCAGTACTTC,CASSLDRRPQYF
TRBJ2-7,.,TRBV5-1,TRBD1,TGCGCCAGCAGCGGACAGGGGGCGAGCGAGCAGTACTTC,CASSGQGASEQYF
TRBJ2-1,.,TRBV28,.,TGTGCCACCGCCCGGGCCTACAATGAGCAGTTCTTC,CATARAYNEQFF
TRBJ2-7,.,TRBV5-1,TRBD1,TGCGCCAGCAGCTTGACCACCCCGGGACAGTACTACGAGCAGTACTTC,CASSLTTPGQYYEQYF
TRBJ1-4,.,TRBV5-1,.,TGCGCCAGCAGCTTGGGGAGGGGTAATGAAAAACTGTTTTTT,CASSLGRGNEKLFF
TRBJ2-1,few,TRBV27,TRBD2,TGTGCCAGCAGTTTATTGGGCGGGAGCTTTGGGAATGAGCAGTTCTTC,CASSLLGGSFGNEQFF
TRBJ2-7,.,TRBV5-1,.,TGCGCCAGCAGCCCCGGGACACTAAGCTCCTACGAGCAGTACTTC,CASSPGTLSSYEQYF
TRBJ2-1,.,TRBV5-4,.,TGTGCCAGCAGTTTTAGCGGTGGTTCCTACAATGAGCAGTTCTTC,CASSFSGGSYNEQFF
TRBJ2-3,.,TRBV6-5,TRBD2,TGTGCCAGCAGTTACTCCCTAGCGGGAAACACAGATACGCAGTATTTT,CASSYSLAGNTDTQYF
TRBJ1-1,.,TRBV27,.,TGTGCCAGCAAAAGGACAGCGAACACTGAAGCTTTCTTT,CASKRTANTEAFF
TRBJ2-7,.,TRBV7-3,TRBD1,TGTGCCAGCAGCTTATCGGACAGGGGCGAGCAGTACTTC,CASSLSDRGEQYF
TRBJ2-1,.,TRBV6-6,.,TGTGCCAGCAGAGAACACGGGGGGCGTGAGCAGTTCTTC,CASREHGGREQFF
TRBJ1-1,.,TRBV18,.,TGTGCCAGCTCACCACCGTCCAGGGAGGTGAACACTGAAGCTTTCTTT,CASSPPSREVNTEAFF
TRBJ2-6,few,TRBV9,TRBD1,TGTGCCAGCAGCGTAGGACGACTCGGGGACAGGGGGACCTCTGGGGCCAACGTCCTGACTTTC,CASSVGRLGDRGTSGANVLTF
TRBJ1-2,.,TRBV4-3,TRBD1,TGCGCCAGCAGCCCTGTCGGGACAGGGGAGGTCGCTGGCTACACCTTC,CASSPVGTGEVAGYTF
TRBJ1-1,once,TRBV4-3,.,TGCGCCAGCAGCCAAGGGAGGAGAATGAACACTGAAGCTTTCTTT,CASSQGRRMNTEAFF
TRBJ1-1,.,TRBV9,TRBD1,TGTGCCAGCAGCGTAGCCCCAGGGGGGGAAGCTTTCTTT,CASSVAPGGEAFF
TRBJ2-5,.,TRBV7-9,TRBD2,TGTGCCAGCAGTCCTTTTGCGGGAGGCCCCCAAGAGACCCAGTACTTC,CASSPFAGGPQETQYF
TRBJ2-1,.,TRBV7-9,TRBD1,TGTGCCAGCAGCTTCCCCGGGACAGACTACAATGAGCAGTTCTTC,CASSFPGTDYNEQFF
TRBJ1-1,once,TRBV29-1,.,TGCAGCGTTGAAAGGACACAAGAAGAAGCTTTCTTT,CSVERTQEEAFF
TRBJ1-1,.,TRBV9,.,TGTGCCAGCAGCCCAGCCCCTCAGGGAAATACTGAAGCTTTCTTT,CASSPAPQGNTEAFF
TRBJ2-6,.,TRBV10-3,TRBD1,TGTGCCATCAGCGGGACAGGCCCCGCTGGGGCCAACGTCCTGACTTTC,CAISGTGPAGANVLTF